The source of this T cell receptor beta chain is a study of CD8 T cells in ankylosing spondylitis. The study, taken as a whole, reports: Seven or eight highly homologous variants made up a TCR beta motif, and this motif appeared characteristic of ankylosing spondylitis blood.

The CDR3 has 13 residues. V was pared by 6 bases and J by 9 bases, with 15 bases between. From germline, CDR1 is MNHEY and CDR2 SMNVEV (reference sequence). Worth noting for this clonotype: Its matching antigen is unknown.

TCRdb fed the 5' RACE reads into MiXCR, producing one record per CDR3 protein. Of about 210,000 distinct CDR3 sequences in the sample, around 6.6% were seen once. This chain uses TRBV27 with TRBJ2-1; D is perhaps TRBD1 (5 bases). The sample comprised blood, either unsorted or a sorted T cell fraction (not recorded which). The receptor comes from a male donor with ankylosing spondylitis. The DNA of the CDR3 is TGTGCCAGCAGAGCCAGCCTAGGGGTTGAGCAGTTCTTC. Translating gives CASRASLGVEQFF.